The present entry profiles one T cell receptor beta chain with its context. Its matching antigen is unknown. This entry is derived from a study of vaccination effects on CD4 cells after COVID-19. Method: immunoSEQ multiplex PCR; TCRdb's copy keeps in-frame clones and lacks some. Of approximately 54,000 clones in the sample, 75% to 90% are singletons; the top ten hold 2% to 3%. ViraFEST used viral peptide pools to expand antigen-specific CD4+ T cells before sequencing. At the end of around eleven days of culture, CD4+ T cells were isolated. CDR1 MNHNY and CDR2 SVGAGI come from the germline V gene (reference sequence). The CDR3 consists of 14 residues. V lost 0 bases and J lost 3, with 9 bases in between.

The specimen was CD4+ T cells from PBMCs cultured with HCoV-229E spike peptides, collected before COVID-19 vaccination. The chain links TRBV6-6 to TRBJ2-7, with D tentatively TRBD2 (5 bases). The sequence derives from a human donor who received a COVID-19 vaccine. Here the CDR3 DNA reads TGTGCCAGCAGTTACTCTCAAGGGAGCTACGAGCAGTACGTC. Translating gives CASSYSQGSYEQYV.